This TCR beta chain was identified in a study of OX40 agonist ivuxolimab in advanced cancers. This clone was counted a single time. CDR3 size: 19 residues. TCRdb keeps only in-frame clones here, not all; method: immunoSEQ multiplex PCR. This sample yields 60,000 to 80,000 clones, of which about 86% are seen a single time; 3.5% to 5% belongs to the top ten. The V gene is TRBV21-1, the J gene TRBJ1-6; TRBD1 reflects the table's D call only, with no check against the DNA. TRBV21-1 is marked as a pseudogene. This material consisted of CD4+ or CD8+ T cells sorted from blood, taken in a trial of the OX40 agonist ivuxolimab. The TCR was taken from an adult with an advanced solid tumor such as melanoma, head and neck, liver or kidney cancer. CDR3 sequence (DNA): TGTGCCAGCAGCAAAGTAAGCCCCGACAGGGGAAGGAACAATTCACCCCTCCACTTT. As protein: CASSKVSPDRGRNNSPLHF.